These 10 T cell receptor beta chains were sequenced from one sample in a study of T cell repertoires in cytomegalovirus infection. TCRdb reprocessed the reads with MiXCR, giving one entry per CDR3 protein. The sample holds around 770,000 distinct CDR3 sequences, almost 30% seen once. For these TCRs, the target antigens are not known. Sequenced here: cultured CD8+ T cells from PBMCs, sampled from culture after CMV antigen stimulation. The receptors were gathered from a human donor in good health (CMV status not recorded). Some clones in this sample may be carry-over from other donors' samples.

This clonotype has a count of ten or more. CDR3 residues: CASSPGFRELFF. CDR3 coding DNA: TGTGCCAGCAGCCCTGGATTCCGGGAGCTGTTTTTT. The gene calls are TRBV6-1 and TRBJ2-2; D is undetermined. This CDR3 contains 12 residues. Germline values: CDR1 MNHNS, CDR2 SASEGT. Trimming cost V 6 bases and J 9 bases, with 11 bases left between them.

This clonotype showed up many times. The chain joins TRBV7-2 to TRBJ2-7; D might be TRBD1 (5 bases). In germline, CDR1 is SGHTA, CDR2 FQGNSA. The CDR3 covers 15 residues. Trimming left V 2 bases short and J 1 base short, with 12 bases between. CDR3 sequence (DNA): TGTGCCAGCAGCTTAATCGGACACCCATCCTACGAGCAGTACGTC. This translates into CASSLIGHPSYEQYV.

The chain carries TRBV27 and TRBJ1-6; D is uncertain. Trimming stripped 3 bases from V and 7 bases from J, with 10 bases between. The CDR3 sequence is 14 residues long. Germline CDR1 and CDR2: MNHEY and SMNVEV (reference sequence). This CDR3 is CASSFGPENSPLHF. Written as DNA, the CDR3 is TGTGCCAGCAGTTTCGGGCCGGAGAATTCACCCCTCCACTTT.

J is TRBJ2-5 and V is TRBV6-5, with 10 nucleotides matching TRBD2. Unmatched junction bases numbered 7, after V lost 2 bases and J lost 7 bases. The CDR3 has 15 residues. The germline V gene encodes CDR1 MNHEY and CDR2 SVGAGI. The CDR3: CASSYGLAGDSTQYF. CDR3 bases: TGTGCCAGCAGTTACGGGCTAGCGGGGGACTCGACCCAGTACTTC.

This clonotype was seen a handful of times. The chain carries TRBV6-2 or TRBV6-3 and TRBJ2-5, with D perhaps matching TRBD2 (6 bases). The CDR3 extends over 13 amino acids. V was pared by 7 bases and J by 6 bases, with 15 bases between. Germline lookup yields CDR1 MNHEY and CDR2 SVGEGT. Here the CDR3 reads CASTPGGLKTQYF. In DNA form, the CDR3 reads TGTGCCAGCACGCCCGGGGGTCTCAAGACCCAGTACTTC.

In the case of this clonotype: One end of the junction fails to match germline, which may point to a read error. The rearrangement joins TRBV7-7 to TRBJ2-2, with 9 bases aligning to TRBD1. The CDR3 sequence is 15 residues long. CDR1 SSHAT and CDR2 FNYEAQ come from the germline V gene (reference sequence). The DNA of the CDR3 is TGTGCTAGCAGCCCTGGGACAGGGAGTCGCCGGGAGCTGTTTTTT. It specifies CASSPGTGSRRELFF.

This sequence joins TRBV12-3 or TRBV12-4 and TRBJ1-2; D gene uncertain. The CDR3 has 15 residues. Trimming stripped 0 bases from V and 0 bases from J, with 8 bases between. CDR3 in DNA: TGTGCCAGCAGTTTAGCGAAGGGAGCTAACTATGGCTACACCTTC. Translation gives CASSLAKGANYGYTF.

There are many counts of this clonotype. The genes are TRBV7-2 and TRBJ1-2, with a tentative D call TRBD1 (5 bases). CDR3 length: 15 amino acids. Germline V lookup: CDR1 SGHTA, CDR2 FQGNSA. The germline V and J ends were trimmed by 1 base and 2 bases, with 11 bases remaining between them. In nucleotides, the CDR3 is TGTGCCAGCAGCTTAGGGTCCGGGACCAACTATGGCTACACCTTC. Its translation is CASSLGSGTNYGYTF.

CDR3 sequence (DNA): TGTGCCAGCAGATCCCGGGACAGCCTACTTGTTGGTGGCTACACCTTC. Translated, it gives CASRSRDSLLVGGYTF. This chain uses TRBV27 with TRBJ1-2, with 7 bases lining up with TRBD1. Germline lookup yields CDR1 MNHEY and CDR2 SMNVEV (reference sequence). This CDR3 is 16 amino acids long. The ends lost 6 bases at V and 7 bases at J; junction bases unmatched: 17.

This clonotype occurred a few times. CDR3 bases: TGCGCCAGCAGCCAACATACAACTCAGGGCGAGCAGTTCTTC. This encodes CASSQHTTQGEQFF. The V gene is TRBV4-1, the J gene TRBJ2-1; D is possibly TRBD1 (5 bases). The CDR3 is made up of 14 amino acids. The germline gives CDR1 MGHRA, CDR2 YSYEKL. The germline V and J ends were trimmed by 2 bases and 10 bases, with 15 bases remaining between them.